The sequence of this T cell receptor beta chain was determined in a study of response to subunit inactivated influenza vaccine. The CDR3 contains 17 residues. CDR1 and CDR2 from the germline V gene are SGHRS and YFSETQ. V was clipped by 5 bases and J by 0 bases; unmatched bases: 4. Notes on the study in general: After each seasonal influenza vaccination, few new T cells are recruited, the authors suggested.

In this sample, this clonotype turned up a few times. Its target is unknown. TCRdb fed the RT-PCR reads into MiXCR, producing one record per CDR3 protein. The table includes hundreds of thousands of distinct CDR3 sequences, 12% to 15% detected once. The chain combines TRBV5-1 with TRBJ2-6; 11 bases align to TRBD1. Sequencing was performed on PBMCs from blood, taken 14 days before vaccination. This TCR was sampled from a man aged 50 to 59 who received an inactivated influenza vaccine. This chain's CDR3 is CASRRDRGTSGANVLTF. In DNA form, the CDR3 reads TGCGCCAGCAGAAGGGACAGGGGGACCTCTGGGGCCAACGTCCTGACTTTC.